The T cell receptor beta chain under discussion was sequenced for a study of blood T cell repertoires in COVID-19. Study-level information: Collection of acute and convalescent COVID-19 samples took place in the United States, Italy and Spain. The cDNA or gDNA used as material had been derived from T cells, B-cell-depleted T cells, or PBMCs.

Methods used by the authors: Amplification of reference gene primers was used by the study to estimate nucleated cell counts. TCRdb keeps only in-frame clones here, not all; method: immunoSEQ multiplex PCR. V and J calls and clone size are given by that table; D and trimming were obtained from the DNA. In the table there are about 190,000 clones, approximately 87% of which are singletons. Per the germline V gene, CDR1 is ENHRY and CDR2 is SYGVKD. The CDR3 covers 15 residues. V was clipped by 8 bases and J by 3 bases; unmatched bases: 12. Sequenced: peripheral blood. The rearrangement links TRBV10-3 to TRBJ1-2; 7 bases agree with TRBD1. This clonotype was obtained from a woman between 18 and 30 years old who had recovered from COVID-19. The CDR3 nucleotides are TGTGCCATCTACAGGGGCACAGTGGAAGACTATGGCTACACCTTC. Protein sequence: CAIYRGTVEDYGYTF.